This T cell receptor beta chain is drawn from a study of PD-L1 blockade in urothelial cancer. On the study more broadly: Individuals in the cohort had been given 0 to 3 earlier chemotherapy regimens. A median blood sample held 141,255 T cells and tens of thousands of unique TCRs.

This table comes from immunoSEQ multiplex PCR, and its TCRdb copy is limited to in-frame clones, with some not included. The sample includes approximately 51,000 clones, around 86% seen only once; the top ten take more than 15%. Patients were diagnosed with urothelial carcinoma, either locally advanced or metastatic. Per germline, CDR1 SGHTA and CDR2 FQGNSA. V lost 3 bases to trimming and J lost 3 bases, with 9 bases between them. The CDR3 contains 13 residues. The TCR sequence derives from a man aged 55 to 70 with urothelial cancer. The chain links TRBV7-2 to TRBJ2-7; D is uncertain. The specimen was PBMCs, collected around atezolizumab (anti-PD-L1) treatment. CDR3 DNA sequence: TGTGCCAGCAGCTTCCAAGTAGACTACGAGCAGTACTTC. As protein: CASSFQVDYEQYF.